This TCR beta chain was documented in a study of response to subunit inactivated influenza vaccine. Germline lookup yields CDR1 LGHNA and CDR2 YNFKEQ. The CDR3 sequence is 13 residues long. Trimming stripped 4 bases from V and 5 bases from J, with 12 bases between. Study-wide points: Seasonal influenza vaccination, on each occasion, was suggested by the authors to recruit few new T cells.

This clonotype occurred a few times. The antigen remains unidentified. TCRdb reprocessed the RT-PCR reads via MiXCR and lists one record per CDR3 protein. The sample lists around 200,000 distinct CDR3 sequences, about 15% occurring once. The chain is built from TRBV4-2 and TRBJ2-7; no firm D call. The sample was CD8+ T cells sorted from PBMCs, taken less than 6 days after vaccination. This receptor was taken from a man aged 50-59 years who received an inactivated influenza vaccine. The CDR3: CASSPAPLDEQYF. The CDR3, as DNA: TGTGCCAGCAGCCCCGCCCCGTTAGACGAGCAGTACTTC.